Shown below are 22 T cell receptor beta chains from a single sample sequenced in a study of T cell responses to AZD1222 COVID-19 vaccine (dated by TCRdb to the early 2020s). This specimen's time point label, interpreted: baseline before first vaccination. The library relied on the immunoSEQ multiplex PCR assay. TCRdb mirrors the immuneACCESS table, restricted to in-frame sequences. Some clones are absent from its copies; in checked studies, under half trace to an unresolved V gene, and the reason for the others is unknown. The sample yields under 150,000 clones; roughly 89% were counted once. The ten largest clones capture about 29% of the sample. The source material was peripheral blood, sampled on day 0 of AZD1222 vaccination. The receptors were sampled from an adult in good health.

Written as DNA, the CDR3 is TGTGCCAGCAGTCGCGCGGCAGGGAGGGAGACCCAGTACTTC. This translates into CASSRAAGRETQYF. The chain uses TRBV14 and TRBJ2-5, with D perhaps matching TRBD2 (6 bases). Trimming removed 6 bases from V and 5 bases from J, with 16 bases in between. This CDR3 is 14 amino acids long. Germline V gives CDR1 SGHDN, CDR2 FVKESK.

J is TRBJ2-5 and V is TRBV6-5; D may match TRBD1 or TRBD2 (5 bases each). This CDR3 region has 13 residues. V was trimmed by 0 bases and J by 5 bases, leaving 7 bases between them. Germline assignment: CDR1 MNHEY and CDR2 SVGAGI. This CDR3 is CASSYSEGETQYF. The CDR3 DNA sequence: TGTGCCAGCAGTTACTCCGAGGGGGAGACCCAGTACTTC.

This chain joins TRBV10-3 and TRBJ2-3; 8 nucleotides line up with TRBD2. The germline V gene has CDR1 ENHRY and CDR2 SYGVKD. V lost 3 bases and J lost 0; bases outside the gene matches: 17. The length of the CDR3 is 20 residues. The CDR3 loop is CAISDSVAGRGLSSTDTQYF. The DNA for the CDR3 is TGTGCCATCAGTGATTCGGTAGCGGGGAGGGGCCTATCTAGCACAGATACGCAGTATTTT.

The V and J genes are TRBV18 and TRBJ1-1; tentative D call: TRBD1 (5 bases). The V end lost 2 bases, the J end lost 5 bases, and 12 bases lay between the germline ends. There are 14 residues in the CDR3. Germline V lookup: CDR1 KGHSH, CDR2 LQKENI. CDR3 bases: TGTGCCAGCTCACCATTGGGACGGGATACTGAAGCTTTCTTT. It codes for CASSPLGRDTEAFF.

The chain joins TRBV4-3 to TRBJ2-7; TRBD2 is a possible D gene (6 bases). Germline V gene lookup returns CDR1 LGHNA and CDR2 YSLEER. V lost 2 bases, J lost 4 bases, and 12 bases lay in between. The CDR3 runs 14 residues. The CDR3 region has the DNA TGCGCCAGCAGCCAACAGCGGGCTGAATACGAGCAGTACTTC. It translates to CASSQQRAEYEQYF.

The gene calls are TRBV6-1 and TRBJ2-3, with 7 positions matching TRBD2. Germline loops: CDR1 MNHNS, CDR2 SASEGT. With 2 bases clipped from V and 4 bases from J, the junction kept 15 bases outside the gene matches. This CDR3 is 18 amino acids long. The DNA for the CDR3 is TGTGCCAGCAGTGAAAGCGGCTGGGGCGGGAGCAACGCAGATACGCAGTATTTT. Amino acid sequence: CASSESGWGGSNADTQYF.

The gene calls are TRBV3-1 (or the pseudogene TRBV3-2) and TRBJ1-1, with 10 bases aligning to TRBD1. Germline V lookup: CDR1 LGHDT, CDR2 YNNKEL (reference sequence). The length of the CDR3 is 15 residues. J was trimmed by 3 bases and V by 2 bases; bases with no gene match: 3. CDR3 in DNA: TGTGCCAGCAGCCAACCCGGACAGGGGGACACTGAAGCTTTCTTT. This codes for CASSQPGQGDTEAFF.

This clone was observed a single time. The CDR3 DNA sequence: TGTGCCTGGAGTCCGGACAAGGCGAATCAGCCCCAGCATTTT. Its protein is CAWSPDKANQPQHF. The chain is built from TRBV30 and TRBJ1-5; a weak D match, TRBD1 (5 bases). The germline CDR1 and CDR2 sequences are GTSNPN and SVGIG (reference sequence). V was cut by 2 bases and J by 4 bases, with 12 bases left in between. The CDR3 runs to 14 residues.

The rearrangement uses TRBV6-2 or TRBV6-3 and TRBJ1-1, with 8 bases aligning to TRBD1. Trimming cost V 2 bases and J 2 bases; bases outside gene matches: 7. Germline values: CDR1 MNHEY, CDR2 SVGEGT. CDR3 length: 16 amino acids. CDR3 DNA: TGTGCCAGCAGTTACCGCCGGCAGGGGGCAAACACTGAAGCTTTCTTT. Translation gives CASSYRRQGANTEAFF.

For this clone: Compared with germline, one end of the junction differs, possibly owing to a read error. The CDR3 spells CASSSRDSRDTQYF. In DNA form, the CDR3 reads TGTGCCAGCAGTTCCCGGGACAGCAGAGATACGCAGTATTTT. This chain joins TRBV6-5 and TRBJ2-3; 7 bases are a match to TRBD1. This CDR3 spans 14 amino acids. Germline values: CDR1 MNHEY, CDR2 SVGAGI.

This sequence joins TRBV7-9 and TRBJ2-1, with D possibly TRBD2 on 6 matching bases. Deletions cut 4 bases from V and 6 bases from J, with 13 bases between. This CDR3 contains 14 residues. Germline assignment: CDR1 SEHNR and CDR2 FQNEAQ (reference sequence). CDR3 residues: CASSYLAFSNEQFF. Here the CDR3 DNA reads TGTGCCAGCAGCTACCTAGCGTTCAGCAATGAGCAGTTCTTC. The whole variable domain, remainder taken from reference TRBV7-9 and TRBJ2-1, is DTGVSQNPRHKITKRGQNVTFRCDPISEHNRLYWYRQTLGQGPEFLTYFQNEAQLEKSRLLSDRFSAERPKGSFSTLEIQRTEQGDSAMYLCASSYLAFSNEQFFGPGTRLTVL.

The V and J genes are TRBV4-1 and TRBJ2-7; D may correspond to TRBD1 or TRBD2 (5 bases each). Germline V gene sequence: CDR1 MGHRA, CDR2 YSYEKL. The CDR3 is 19 residues long. V gave up 0 bases and J gave up 3 bases, with 24 bases separating them. CDR3 region: CASSQEPFSRGTRYYEQYF. In DNA, the CDR3 is TGCGCCAGCAGCCAAGAACCCTTCTCGAGGGGTACAAGATACTACGAGCAGTACTTC.

The V call is TRBV12-3 or TRBV12-4, the J call TRBJ2-7, with D tentatively TRBD1 (5 bases). V was pared by 2 bases and J by 6 bases, with 11 bases between. CDR3 size: 13 residues. The CDR3 loop reads CASSLIVGAEQYF. CDR3 sequence (DNA): TGTGCCAGCAGTTTAATCGTAGGGGCCGAGCAGTACTTC.

This clone was recorded a few times. V usage is TRBV27 and J usage is TRBJ1-3, with TRBD1 identical over 7 bases. The CDR3 length is 14 residues. Germline V gives CDR1 MNHEY, CDR2 SMNVEV (reference sequence). V shed 6 bases, J shed 0 bases, and the junction held 2 bases outside the gene matches. Here the CDR3 reads CASRSGGSGNTIYF. The CDR3 nucleotides read TGTGCCAGCAGATCAGGGGGCTCTGGAAACACCATATATTTT.

In nucleotides, the CDR3 is TGTGCCAGCAGCCGGACCACCGGGGAGCTGTTTTTT. Amino acids: CASSRTTGELFF. The J gene is TRBJ2-2, the V gene TRBV3-1 (or the pseudogene TRBV3-2); the D is unclear. The V gene's germline CDR1 is LGHDT and CDR2 YNNKEL (reference sequence). The CDR3 is 12 residues long. Trimming pared 4 bases from V and 4 bases from J, leaving 4 bases between.

The gene calls are TRBV9 and TRBJ1-3; no firm D call. The germline V gene encodes CDR1 SGDLS and CDR2 YYNGEE. V was trimmed by 2 bases and J by 0 bases, leaving 6 bases between them. The CDR3 extends over 14 amino acids. This CDR3 reads CASSVEGSGNTIYF. CDR3 in DNA: TGTGCCAGCAGCGTGGAGGGCTCTGGAAACACCATATATTTT.

The chain employs TRBV19 and TRBJ1-6; 7 bases fit TRBD1. The CDR3 runs to 16 residues. Unmatched junction bases numbered 6, after V lost 7 bases and J lost 0 bases. Germline V gives CDR1 LNHDA, CDR2 SQIVND (reference sequence). CDR3 coding DNA: TGTGCCAGTACACACACAGGGGACTCCTATAATTCACCCCTCCACTTT. It encodes CASTHTGDSYNSPLHF.

The chain employs TRBV5-1 and TRBJ2-2; no firm D call. The length of the CDR3 is 15 residues. V was cut by 0 bases and J by 1 base, with 7 bases left in between. CDR1 is SGHRS and CDR2 is YFSETQ in the germline V gene. CDR3 protein: CASSLDAVNTGELFF. CDR3 DNA: TGCGCCAGCAGCTTGGATGCGGTGAACACCGGGGAGCTGTTTTTT. Using reference TRBV5-1 and TRBJ2-2 for the parts outside the CDR3, the full variable domain is KAGVTQTPRYLIKTRGQQVTLSCSPISGHRSVSWYQQTPGQGLQFLFEYFSETQRNKGNFPGRFSGRQFSNSRSEMNVSTLELGDSALYLCASSLDAVNTGELFFGEGSRLTVL.

The CDR3 protein is CASSAFPPGQGSASSPLHF. For the CDR3, the DNA is TGTGCCAGCAGCGCCTTCCCACCGGGACAGGGATCAGCTAGTTCACCCCTCCACTTT. The chain uses TRBV7-2 and TRBJ1-6; 9 nucleotides line up with TRBD1. The CDR3 runs to 19 residues. CDR1 is SGHTA and CDR2 is FQGNSA in the germline V gene. Unmatched junction bases numbered 20, after V lost 5 bases and J lost 9 bases.

The V gene is TRBV2, the J gene TRBJ2-3; 9 bases line up with TRBD1. V gave up 9 bases and J gave up 3 bases; unmatched junction bases: 7. The CDR3 is 14 amino acids. From germline, CDR1 is SNHLY and CDR2 FYNNEI. The CDR3 coding sequence is TGTGCCAGTAAATTGGGACAGGGAACAGATACGCAGTATTTT. It codes for CASKLGQGTDTQYF.

This sequence joins TRBV21-1 and TRBJ2-1. TRBV21-1 is recorded as a pseudogene. This CDR3 spans 10 amino acids. Here the CDR3 reads CASTSNEQFF. The CDR3 coding sequence is TGTGCCAGCACAAGTAATGAGCAGTTCTTC.

The V call is TRBV30, the J call TRBJ2-1; 14 nucleotides agree with TRBD2. Germline values: CDR1 GTSNPN, CDR2 SVGIG (reference sequence). With 3 bases clipped from V and 6 bases from J, the junction kept 13 bases outside the gene matches. This CDR3 comprises 18 residues. The CDR3, as DNA: TGTGCCTGGAGGAAAGGGACGGGGGGACTAGCGGGAGTCAATGAGCAGTTCTTC. This encodes CAWRKGTGGLAGVNEQFF.